One and the same sample provided the 3 T cell receptor beta chains below, sequenced in a study of blood T cell repertoires in COVID-19. The method was immunoSEQ multiplex PCR; TCRdb's version includes in-frame clones alone and lacks a portion of them. The sample comprises about 360,000 clones, about four fifths of which are singletons, and roughly 1.2% rests with the top ten. The sample comprised peripheral blood. The receptors come from a human donor with acute or convalescent COVID-19. The donor label of this sample is uncertain.

The chain carries TRBV7-9 and TRBJ1-5, with D unresolved. This CDR3 is 12 amino acids long. CDR1 is SEHNR, CDR2 FQNEAQ, per germline (reference sequence). The V end was cut by 1 base, the J end by 11 bases, with 9 bases between. The CDR3: CASSLVTGAQHF. The DNA of the CDR3 is TGTGCCAGCAGCTTAGTGACCGGGGCCCAGCATTTT.

This chain uses TRBV9 with TRBJ1-1; the match to TRBD1 covers 7 bases. The CDR3 runs to 15 residues. The trim removed 0 bases at V and 8 bases at J, leaving 10 bases unmatched. The germline CDR1 and CDR2 sequences are SGDLS and YYNGEE. The CDR3 sequence is CASSVEVRGVGEAFF. The CDR3, as DNA: TGTGCCAGCAGCGTAGAGGTCAGGGGGGTCGGCGAAGCTTTCTTT.

The chain couples TRBV19 to TRBJ1-4; TRBD1 agrees at 8 bases. The CDR3 contains 17 residues. Germline trimming cut 6 bases from V and 4 bases from J; bases unmatched to any gene: 13. The V gene's germline CDR1 is LNHDA and CDR2 SQIVND (reference sequence). In DNA form, the CDR3 reads TGTGCCAGTAGCCGAGAAGGGGGACAGGTCTTTAATGAAAAACTGTTTTTT. Translated, it gives CASSREGGQVFNEKLFF.